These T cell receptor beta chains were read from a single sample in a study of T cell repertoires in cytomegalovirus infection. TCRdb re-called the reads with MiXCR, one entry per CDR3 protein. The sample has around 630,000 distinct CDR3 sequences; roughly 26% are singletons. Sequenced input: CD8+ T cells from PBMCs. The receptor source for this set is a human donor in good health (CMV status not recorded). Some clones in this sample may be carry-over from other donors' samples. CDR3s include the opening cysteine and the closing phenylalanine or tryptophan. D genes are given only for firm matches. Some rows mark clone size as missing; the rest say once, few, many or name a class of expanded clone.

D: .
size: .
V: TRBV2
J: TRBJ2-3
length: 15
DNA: TGTGCCAGCAGCGGGTTCGCTGTTGGCACAGATACGCAGTATTTT
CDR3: CASSGFAVGTDTQYF

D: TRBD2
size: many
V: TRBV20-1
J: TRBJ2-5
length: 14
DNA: TGCAGTGCCCCGGGACTAGCGGCTGGGAGGGCCCAGTACTTC
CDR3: CSAPGLAAGRAQYF

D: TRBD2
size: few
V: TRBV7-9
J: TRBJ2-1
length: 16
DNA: TGTGCCAGCAGCTTAGATAGCGGGGGCCCGACCAATGAGCAGTTCTTC
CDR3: CASSLDSGGPTNEQFF

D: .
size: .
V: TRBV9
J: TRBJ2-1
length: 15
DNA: TGTGCCAGCAGCGTGAGGGGATTTACCTACAATGAGCAGTTCTTC
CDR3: CASSVRGFTYNEQFF

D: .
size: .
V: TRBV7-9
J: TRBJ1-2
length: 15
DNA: TGTGCCAGCAGCGACGCCAAGGACGGGCTAACTGGCTACACCTTC
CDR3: CASSDAKDGLTGYTF

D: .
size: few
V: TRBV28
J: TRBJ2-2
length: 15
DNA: TGTGCCAGCACTCCGGGACACCTAAAATCCGGGGAGCTGTTTTTT
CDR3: CASTPGHLKSGELFF

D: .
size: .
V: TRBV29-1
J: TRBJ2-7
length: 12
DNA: TGCAGCGTTGATTCGGGCTCCTACGAGCAGTACTTC
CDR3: CSVDSGSYEQYF

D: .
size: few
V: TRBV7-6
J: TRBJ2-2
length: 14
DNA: TGTGCCACCTTCGACGGGGACAACACCGGGGAGCTGTTTTTT
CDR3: CATFDGDNTGELFF

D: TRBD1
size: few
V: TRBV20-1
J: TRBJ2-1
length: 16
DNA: TGCAGTGCTGATTCTTTCGACAGGGGGGCCTACAATGAGCAGTTCTTC
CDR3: CSADSFDRGAYNEQFF

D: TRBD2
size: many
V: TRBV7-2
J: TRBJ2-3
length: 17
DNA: TGTGCCAGCAGGCTACGCACTAGCGGGGGGCGGACAGATACGCAGTATTTT
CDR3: CASRLRTSGGRTDTQYF

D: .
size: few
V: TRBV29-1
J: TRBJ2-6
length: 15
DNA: TGCAGCGTTGAAGATTCCGGGTCAGGGGCCAACGTCCTGACTTTC
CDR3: CSVEDSGSGANVLTF

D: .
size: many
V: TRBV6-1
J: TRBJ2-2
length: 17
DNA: TGTGCCAGCAGTGAAGCGCTCTGGACAACTTACACCGGGGAGCTGTTTTTT
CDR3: CASSEALWTTYTGELFF

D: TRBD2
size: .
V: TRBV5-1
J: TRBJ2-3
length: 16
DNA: TGCGCCAGCAGCTTCCTGGCTAGCGGGGCTGAAGATACGCAGTATTTT
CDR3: CASSFLASGAEDTQYF

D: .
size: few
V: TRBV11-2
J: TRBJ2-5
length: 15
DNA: TGTGCCAGCAGCGTAGTCTACGGCCCCAGGGAGACCCAGTACTTC
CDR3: CASSVVYGPRETQYF

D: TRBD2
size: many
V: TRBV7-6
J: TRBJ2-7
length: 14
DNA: TGTGCCAGCAGCGCTAGCGGGGGGAGCTACGAGCAGTACTTC
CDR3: CASSASGGSYEQYF

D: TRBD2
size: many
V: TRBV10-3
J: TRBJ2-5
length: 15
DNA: TGTGCCAACTACAGACTAGCGGGGACCCAAGAGACCCAGTACTTC
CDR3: CANYRLAGTQETQYF

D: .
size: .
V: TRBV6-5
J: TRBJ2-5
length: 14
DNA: TGTGCCAGCAGTTCCGAGGGAGTTCAAGAGACCCAGTACTTC
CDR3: CASSSEGVQETQYF

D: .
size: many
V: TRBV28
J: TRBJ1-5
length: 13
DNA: TGTGCCAGCACCATCACGGGGGGGCAGCCCCAGCATTTT
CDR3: CASTITGGQPQHF

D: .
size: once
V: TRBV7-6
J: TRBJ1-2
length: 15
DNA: TGTGCCAGCAGTCTCGAATCAGGAGCTAACTATGGCTACACCTTC
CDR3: CASSLESGANYGYTF

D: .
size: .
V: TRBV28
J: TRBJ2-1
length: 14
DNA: TGTGCCAGCAGTGACAGGTCGAGTGGGGATGAGCAGTTCTTC
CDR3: CASSDRSSGDEQFF

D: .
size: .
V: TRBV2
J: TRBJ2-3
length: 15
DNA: TGTGCCAGCAGCGCCCCATGGAACGAGACAGATACGCAGTATTTT
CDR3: CASSAPWNETDTQYF

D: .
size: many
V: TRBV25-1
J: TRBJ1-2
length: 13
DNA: TGTGCCAGCAGTCAAAGGGGGGATCCTGGCTACACCTTC
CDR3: CASSQRGDPGYTF

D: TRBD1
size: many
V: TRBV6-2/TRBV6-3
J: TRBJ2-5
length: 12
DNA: TGTGCCAGCACCACGACAGGGGGGACCCAGTACTTC
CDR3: CASTTTGGTQYF

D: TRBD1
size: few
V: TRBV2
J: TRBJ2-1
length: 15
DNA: TGCGGGGCCGGACCGGGACAGGGGGCGTACAATGAGCAGTTCTTC
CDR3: CGAGPGQGAYNEQFF

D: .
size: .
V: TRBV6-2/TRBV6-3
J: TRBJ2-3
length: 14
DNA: TGTGCCAGCAGTCCCGGACTTCACACAGATACGCAGTATTTT
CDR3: CASSPGLHTDTQYF

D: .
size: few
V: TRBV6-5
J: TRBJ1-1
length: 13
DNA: TGTGCCAGCAGTTACGTGGGTACGACTGAAGCTTTCTTT
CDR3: CASSYVGTTEAFF

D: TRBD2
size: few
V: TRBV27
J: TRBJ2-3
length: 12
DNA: TGTGCCAGCATAGCGGGGGGAGATACGCAGTATTTT
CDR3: CASIAGGDTQYF

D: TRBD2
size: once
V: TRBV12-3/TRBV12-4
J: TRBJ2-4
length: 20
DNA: TGTGCCAGCAGCTCCTCCGGGACTAGCGGTGATAGTCGAGCCAAAAACATTCAGTACTTC
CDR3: CASSSSGTSGDSRAKNIQYF

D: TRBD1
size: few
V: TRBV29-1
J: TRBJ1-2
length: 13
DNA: TGCAGCGCCATAGAACAGGGGGCAGGAGGCTACACCTTC
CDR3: CSAIEQGAGGYTF

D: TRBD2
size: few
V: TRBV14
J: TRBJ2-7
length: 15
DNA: TGTGCCAGCAGCCAAGGTCTGACGGGGGGTTGGGAAATGTACTTC
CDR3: CASSQGLTGGWEMYF

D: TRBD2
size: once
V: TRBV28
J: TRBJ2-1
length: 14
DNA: TGTGCCAACAGTTACGGACTAGTCTACAATGAGCAGTTCTTC
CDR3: CANSYGLVYNEQFF

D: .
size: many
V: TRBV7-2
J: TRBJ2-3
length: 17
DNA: TGTGCCGCTACAGGGGGGCTAGCGGGGCCTTCAACAGATACGCAGTATTTT
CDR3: CAATGGLAGPSTDTQYF

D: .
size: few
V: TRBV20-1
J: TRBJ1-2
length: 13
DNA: TGCAGTGCTGCCGGGGCCCGAGTGGATGGCTACACCTTC
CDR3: CSAAGARVDGYTF

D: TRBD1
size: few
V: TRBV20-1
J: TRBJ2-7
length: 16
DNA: TGCAGTGCTCCTGAATGGACCGGGACAGGAATCTACGAGCAGTACTTC
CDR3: CSAPEWTGTGIYEQYF

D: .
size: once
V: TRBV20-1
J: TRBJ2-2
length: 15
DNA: TGCAGTGCTAGATGGATCAGGGATGGCACCGGGGAGCTGTTTTTT
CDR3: CSARWIRDGTGELFF

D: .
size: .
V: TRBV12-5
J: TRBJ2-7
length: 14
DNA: TGTGCTAGTGGCTCCGGGACATATCCCTACGAGCAGTACTTC
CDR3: CASGSGTYPYEQYF

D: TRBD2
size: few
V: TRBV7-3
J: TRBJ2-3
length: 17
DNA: TGTGCCAGCAGCTCCGGGGCGGGACTAGTGGGGGCAGATACGCAGTATTTT
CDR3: CASSSGAGLVGADTQYF

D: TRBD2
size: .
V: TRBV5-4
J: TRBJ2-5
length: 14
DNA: TGTGCCAGCAGCTTCAGCGGGGCTCAAGAGACCCAGTACTTC
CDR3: CASSFSGAQETQYF

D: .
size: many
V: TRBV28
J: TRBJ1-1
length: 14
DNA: TGTGCCAGCAGTTCCCCCGGGGGGGGGACTGAAGCTTTCTTT
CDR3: CASSSPGGGTEAFF

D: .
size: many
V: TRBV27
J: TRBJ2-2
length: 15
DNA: TGTGCCACTAGGGCGGGAACTACGAACACCGGGGAGCTGTTTTTT
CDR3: CATRAGTTNTGELFF

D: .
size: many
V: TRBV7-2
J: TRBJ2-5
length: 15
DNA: TGTGCCAGCAGCTCACCGGGCCCCCTGGGGGAGACCCAGTACTTC
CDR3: CASSSPGPLGETQYF

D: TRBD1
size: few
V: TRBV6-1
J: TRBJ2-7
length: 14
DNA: TGTGCCAGCAGTGAAGGTGGGACAGCCTACGAGCAGTACTTC
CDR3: CASSEGGTAYEQYF

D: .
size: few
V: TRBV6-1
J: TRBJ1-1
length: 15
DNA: TGTGCCAGCAGTGAAAACCCCCAGTTGAACACTGAAGCTTTCTTT
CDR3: CASSENPQLNTEAFF

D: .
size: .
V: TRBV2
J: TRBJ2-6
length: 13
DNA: TGTGCCAGCGAGGGGGAGGGGGCCAACGTCCTGACTTTC
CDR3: CASEGEGANVLTF

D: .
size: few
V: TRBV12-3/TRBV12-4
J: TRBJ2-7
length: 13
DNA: TGTGCCAGCAGGGACATCAGATCCTACGAGCAGTACTTC
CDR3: CASRDIRSYEQYF

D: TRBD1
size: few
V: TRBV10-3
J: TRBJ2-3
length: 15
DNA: TGTGCCATCAGTGAGTGGCAGGGGGGCACAGATACGCAGTATTTT
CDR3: CAISEWQGGTDTQYF

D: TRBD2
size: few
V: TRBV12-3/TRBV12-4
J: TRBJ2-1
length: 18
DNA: TGTGCCAGCAGTTACCATACGCGGGGGGCCCTCTCCTACAATGAGCAGTTCTTC
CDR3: CASSYHTRGALSYNEQFF

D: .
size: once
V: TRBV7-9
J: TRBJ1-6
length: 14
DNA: TGTGCCAGCAGCCCTGGACAGAAGGGTTCACCCCTCCACTTT
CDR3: CASSPGQKGSPLHF

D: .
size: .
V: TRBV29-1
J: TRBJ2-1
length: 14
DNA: TGCAGCGTTATAAGGGGGAGCTCCTACAATGAGCAGTTCTTC
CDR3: CSVIRGSSYNEQFF